This T cell receptor (beta chain) was identified during a study of blood T cell repertoires in COVID-19. About the research overall: Both acute and convalescent COVID-19 samples were obtained from the United States, Italy and Spain.

Authors' data handling: Reference gene primer amplification gave estimated nucleated cell counts. The repertoire was sequenced with immunoSEQ multiplex PCR; TCRdb's copy has only in-frame clones and lacks some. V and J calls plus clone size are reproduced from that table; the DNA served to infer D and trimming. The data contain 400,000 to 500,000 clones, roughly 84% of them singletons. Participants, 18 to 89 years old, spanned 25 or so US areas. Cohorts were determined from participant-reported clinical history. Germline values: CDR1 LGHNA, CDR2 YSLEER. V lost 3 bases, J lost 5 bases, and 7 bases stayed unmatched. The CDR3 runs to 15 residues.

The sequenced material came from PBMCs or T cells enriched from blood (not recorded which). V and J are TRBV4-3 and TRBJ1-5; 7 nucleotides match TRBD1. This clonotype was obtained from a woman aged 18 to 35 who had been exposed to COVID-19. The CDR3 sequence is CASSQERQGHQPQHF. CDR3 bases: TGCGCCAGCAGCCAGGAGCGACAGGGCCATCAGCCCCAGCATTTT.